This entry lists 29 T cell receptor beta chains sequenced from one sample in a study of response to subunit inactivated influenza vaccine. TCRdb re-called the RT-PCR reads through MiXCR, storing one row per CDR3 protein. The sample contains 650,000 to 800,000 distinct CDR3 sequences, approximately 13% of which appear only once. Sequenced here: PBMCs from blood, sampled 14 days before vaccination. Every receptor here comes from a man aged 45-65 years who received an inactivated influenza vaccine.

V and J are TRBV4-2 and TRBJ2-3; D gene ambiguous. Between the trimmed V and J ends, which lost 1 base and 4 bases, there was a span of 6 bases. The CDR3 spans 13 residues. Germline lookup yields CDR1 LGHNA and CDR2 YNFKEQ. This chain's CDR3 is CASSQVSSDTQYF. DNA of the CDR3: TGTGCCAGCAGCCAAGTTTCCTCAGATACGCAGTATTTT.

This clonotype was found a few times. This chain joins TRBV7-9 and TRBJ2-3; no firm D call. The germline V gene has CDR1 SEHNR and CDR2 FQNEAQ (reference sequence). V lost 8 bases and J lost 0, with 9 bases in between. There are 13 residues in the CDR3. The CDR3 DNA reads TGTGCCAGCGTATTGGCAAGCACAGATACGCAGTATTTT. It yields the protein CASVLASTDTQYF.

This sequence joins TRBV5-1 and TRBJ1-1; D gene uncertain. The V gene's germline CDR1 is SGHRS and CDR2 YFSETQ. This CDR3 region has 14 residues. V lost 4 bases to trimming and J lost 5 bases, with 15 bases between them. The CDR3 here is CASSPTGISTEAFF. DNA for the CDR3: TGCGCCAGCAGCCCCACCGGAATCAGTACTGAAGCTTTCTTT.

The chain joins TRBV20-1 to TRBJ1-2, with 7 bases matching TRBD1. This CDR3 comprises 16 residues. Germline V lookup: CDR1 DFQATT, CDR2 SNEGSKA (reference sequence). The junction had 14 bases not matched to a gene; V was cut back by 1 base and J by 6 bases. CDR3 sequence: CSARAGRGHLWDGYTF. The DNA of the CDR3 is TGCAGTGCTAGAGCGGGGAGGGGGCATCTTTGGGATGGCTACACCTTC.

This chain joins TRBV4-2 and TRBJ2-2; TRBD2 agrees at 13 bases. The CDR3 covers 20 residues. Losses at the gene ends were 5 bases for V and 3 bases for J; bases not matched to a gene: 15. Germline V gives CDR1 LGHNA, CDR2 YNFKEQ. CDR3 sequence: CASSETGLAGEWSDTGELFF. The CDR3 DNA follows: TGTGCCAGCAGCGAAACCGGACTAGCGGGAGAGTGGAGTGACACCGGGGAGCTGTTTTTT.

The chain recombines TRBV14 with TRBJ2-7, with no clear D. CDR3 length: 14 amino acids. The V and J ends lost 5 bases and 0 bases respectively, with 11 bases between them. Germline-derived CDR1 and CDR2 are SGHDN and FVKESK. The CDR3 DNA reads TGTGCCAGCAGCAAATTAATGGACTCCTACGAGCAGTACTTC. It codes for CASSKLMDSYEQYF.

This clonotype was seen a few times. This chain links TRBV14 with TRBJ2-6, with D perhaps TRBD1 (6 bases). Germline-derived CDR1 and CDR2 are SGHDN and FVKESK. Trimming removed 5 bases at V and 0 bases at J, with 8 bases between. There are 15 residues in the CDR3. In DNA, the CDR3 is TGTGCCAGCAGCGACAGGATCTCTGGGGCCAACGTCCTGACTTTC. Residues: CASSDRISGANVLTF.

V is TRBV20-1 and J is TRBJ2-5; 10 bases match TRBD2. The CDR3 sequence is 17 residues long. Per the germline V gene, CDR1 is DFQATT and CDR2 is SNEGSKA (reference sequence). V shed 1 base, J shed 5 bases, and the junction held 13 bases outside the gene matches. CDR3 in amino acids: CSARAPLAGAGTETQYF. DNA of the CDR3: TGCAGTGCTAGAGCGCCTCTAGCGGGGGCCGGGACGGAGACCCAGTACTTC.

J is TRBJ2-1 and V is TRBV15; D is undetermined. The CDR3 sequence is 13 residues long. V lost 0 bases and J 8 bases, leaving 8 bases between the germline ends. Germline V gene data show CDR1 as LNHNV and CDR2 as YYDKDF (reference sequence). The CDR3 here is CATSRDLRDEQFF. The CDR3 nucleotides read TGTGCCACCAGCAGAGATCTTAGAGATGAGCAGTTCTTC.

The chain combines TRBV6-1 with TRBJ2-3; TRBD1 might be the D (5 bases). The V gene's germline CDR1 is MNHNS and CDR2 SASEGT. The CDR3 is 14 amino acids. V shed 5 bases and J shed 11 bases, with 20 bases lying between them. In DNA, the CDR3 is TGTGCCAGCAGTCCCTACCAACAGGTCAGGATGCAGTATTTT. Its protein product is CASSPYQQVRMQYF.

This clonotype occurred a few times. The chain couples TRBV19 to TRBJ2-2, with a possible D match to TRBD2 (5 bases). Trimming left V 9 bases short and J 0 bases short, with 11 bases between. This CDR3 spans 14 amino acids. In germline, CDR1 is LNHDA, CDR2 SQIVND (reference sequence). The DNA of the CDR3 is TGTGCCAGCTCACGGAGGCCGAACACCGGGGAGCTGTTTTTT. Protein product: CASSRRPNTGELFF. The full variable domain, completed using reference TRBV19 and TRBJ2-2, is DGGITQSPKYLFRKEGQNVTLSCEQNLNHDAMYWYRQDPGQGLRLIYYSQIVNDFQKGDIAEGYSVSREKKESFPLTVTSAQKNPTAFYLCASSRRPNTGELFFGEGSRLTVL.

The CDR3 here is CASSLISLGGWQFF. For the CDR3, the DNA is TGTGCCAGCAGCCTTATCTCCCTCGGGGGATGGCAGTTCTTC. The genes are TRBV7-9 and TRBJ2-1; D might be TRBD2 (6 bases). Germline values: CDR1 SEHNR, CDR2 FQNEAQ (reference sequence). V gave up 5 bases and J gave up 12 bases, with 20 bases separating them. This CDR3 is 14 amino acids long.

The chain has TRBV27 and TRBJ2-1; D uncertain. Between the trimmed V and J ends, which lost 2 bases and 10 bases, there was a span of 21 bases. CDR1 is MNHEY, CDR2 SMNVEV, per germline (reference sequence). The CDR3 loop spans 16 amino acids. The CDR3 loop reads CASSLAARRLVREQFF. The DNA of the CDR3 is TGTGCCAGCAGTTTAGCAGCCCGGCGGCTCGTGCGGGAGCAGTTCTTC.

This chain joins TRBV20-1 and TRBJ1-2; TRBD1 matches at 9 bases. CDR1 is DFQATT and CDR2 is SNEGSKA in the germline V gene (reference sequence). Trimming removed 1 base from V and 8 bases from J; junction bases left unmatched: 17. This CDR3 has 17 residues. CDR3: CSARVSGANRGRQGYTF. Here the CDR3 DNA reads TGCAGTGCTAGAGTATCCGGGGCCAACAGGGGGCGGCAGGGCTACACCTTC.

V and J are TRBV20-1 and TRBJ2-3; 9 bases are shared with TRBD2. This CDR3 region has 16 residues. Germline V gene lookup returns CDR1 DFQATT and CDR2 SNEGSKA (reference sequence). V shed 0 bases and J 3 bases; nucleotides not matched to a gene: 7. The CDR3 DNA reads TGCAGTGCTAGAGATCGGTCGGCGGGGGGGACAGATACGCAGTATTTT. Its translation: CSARDRSAGGTDTQYF.

The V and J genes are TRBV10-3 and TRBJ1-2, with a possible D match to TRBD1 (6 bases). There are 14 residues in the CDR3. Germline CDR1 and CDR2: ENHRY and SYGVKD. With 2 bases removed from V and 2 bases from J, the gap between germline ends came to 9 bases. CDR3 sequence (DNA): TGTGCCATCAGTGAGAACAGGGACAACTATGGCTACACCTTC. Amino acid sequence: CAISENRDNYGYTF.

The chain uses TRBV10-3 and TRBJ2-3; D remains unclear. The CDR3 consists of 11 residues. V was shortened by 2 bases and J by 3 bases, with 0 bases between the two germline ends. Germline lookup yields CDR1 ENHRY and CDR2 SYGVKD. The CDR3 here is CAISETDTQYF. In DNA form, the CDR3 reads TGTGCCATCAGTGAGACAGATACGCAGTATTTT.

This clonotype appeared a few times. This chain joins TRBV25-1 and TRBJ2-7; TRBD2 agrees at 8 bases. Losses at the gene ends were 5 bases for V and 3 bases for J; bases not matched to a gene: 15. CDR3 size: 17 residues. Germline V gene data show CDR1 as MGHDK and CDR2 as SYGVNS. This chain's CDR3 is CASSPWALSGDSYEQYF. CDR3 nucleotides: TGTGCCAGCAGTCCCTGGGCCCTTAGCGGGGATAGCTACGAGCAGTACTTC.

V is TRBV4-2 and J is TRBJ2-5; 9 bases match TRBD2. Germline assignment: CDR1 LGHNA and CDR2 YNFKEQ. After removal of 1 base from V and 1 base from J, the junction contained 4 bases not matched to a gene. The CDR3 has 16 amino acids. CDR3 sequence: CASSQGAGGLQETQYF. CDR3 nucleotide sequence: TGTGCCAGCAGCCAAGGAGCGGGGGGACTCCAAGAGACCCAGTACTTC.

The gene calls are TRBV20-1 and TRBJ2-4; 7 bases line up with TRBD2. Trimming removed 6 bases from V and 4 bases from J; junction bases left unmatched: 3. This CDR3 is built from 12 residues. Germline loops: CDR1 DFQATT, CDR2 SNEGSKA (reference sequence). This CDR3 reads CSARTRKNIQYF. The CDR3 DNA is TGCAGTGCCAGGACTAGAAAAAACATTCAGTACTTC.

This clonotype showed up just a few times. The J gene is TRBJ2-7, the V gene TRBV6-2 or TRBV6-3; 10 bases are shared with TRBD2. The CDR3 sequence is 17 residues long. V shed 0 bases, J shed 1 base, and the junction held 6 bases outside the gene matches. Germline V CDR1 and CDR2: MNHEY, SVGEGT. The CDR3 sequence: CASSYSTSGIGSYEQYF. The CDR3 bases are TGTGCCAGCAGTTACTCCACTAGCGGGATCGGGTCCTACGAGCAGTACTTC.

This clonotype was found a few times. The genes are TRBV7-2 and TRBJ1-1, with D unresolved. Germline V gene data show CDR1 as SGHTA and CDR2 as FQGNSA. The CDR3 spans 17 residues. Trimming took off 5 bases at V and 0 bases at J, with 19 bases between the two ends. In DNA form, the CDR3 reads TGTGCCAGCAGCCCATCCGGTGTCGGGATCTTGAACACTGAAGCTTTCTTT. This gives the protein CASSPSGVGILNTEAFF.

This clonotype was picked up many times. This chain joins TRBV4-1 and TRBJ2-1, with D tentatively TRBD1 (6 bases). From germline, CDR1 is MGHRA and CDR2 YSYEKL. Trimming shortened V by 3 bases and J by 6 bases, and 15 bases separated the two germline ends. This CDR3 region has 15 residues. The CDR3 nucleotides are TGCGCCAGCAGCCAGCAGGGGATCAGCAGCAATGAGCAGTTCTTC. Translating gives CASSQQGISSNEQFF.

This clonotype appeared a few times. CDR3 sequence reads: CASSLELGSGTGELFF. Here the CDR3 DNA reads TGTGCCAGCAGTTTGGAGCTGGGCTCGGGCACCGGGGAGCTGTTTTTT. This rearrangement joins TRBV28 to TRBJ2-2; no clear D gene. Per germline, CDR1 MDHEN and CDR2 SYDVKM. The CDR3 extends over 16 amino acids. The V end was cut by 3 bases, the J end by 4 bases, with 15 bases between.

The V call is TRBV5-1, the J call TRBJ1-3; D unresolved. The CDR3 runs to 15 residues. Germline-derived CDR1 and CDR2 are SGHRS and YFSETQ. V shed 3 bases and J shed 4 bases, with 14 bases lying between them. CDR3 protein: CASSSSGQEGNTIYF. CDR3 DNA: TGCGCCAGCAGCTCGTCCGGGCAAGAGGGAAACACCATATATTTT.

The chain joins TRBV12-3 or TRBV12-4 to TRBJ2-2, with D possibly matching TRBD1 (5 bases). Trimming pared 7 bases from V and 1 base from J, leaving 10 bases between. This CDR3 has 14 residues. The chain's CDR3 is CASTSTGNTGELFF. The CDR3 DNA reads as TGTGCCAGCACCTCTACAGGGAACACCGGGGAGCTGTTTTTT.

Many counts were recorded for this clonotype. The rearrangement links TRBV7-2 to TRBJ2-1; D is perhaps TRBD1 (5 bases). Germline values: CDR1 SGHTA, CDR2 FQGNSA. The CDR3 is 13 residues long. Trimming took 8 bases from V and 6 from J, leaving 14 bases between them. The DNA of the CDR3 is TGTGCCAGCGGGGCTTATCTGGTCAATGAGCAGTTCTTC. It encodes CASGAYLVNEQFF.

Concerning this clonotype: No DNA is shown, since the ends of the CDR3 on it are uncertain; the CDR3 is the one TCRdb lists. This rearrangement joins TRBV19 to TRBJ2-1; the DNA was not used to check the table's D call, TRBD2. Germline V gives CDR1 LNHDA, CDR2 SQIVND (reference sequence). With termini counted, the CDR3 has 18 amino acids. The chain's CDR3 is CASTTVGGRVSSRNEQFF.

The chain joins TRBV15 to TRBJ2-3, with a tentative D call TRBD2 (6 bases). V was trimmed by 1 base and J by 6 bases, leaving 11 bases between them. Germline CDR1 reads LNHNV; CDR2 reads YYDKDF (reference sequence). The CDR3 consists of 14 residues. The CDR3 reads CATSRAPTRDTQYF. The CDR3 nucleotides are TGTGCCACCAGCAGAGCCCCGACTAGGGATACGCAGTATTTT.